A single sample is the source of the 15 T cell receptor beta chains below, sequenced in a study of T-cell reconstitution after alpha-beta-depleted transplantation in children. Library preparation (for TCRbeta) was performed with unique molecular identifiers. Each CDR3 protein is one row after TCRdb ran MiXCR on the PCR reads. Of about 580,000 distinct CDR3 sequences in the sample, roughly 24% were seen once. Sequenced here: PBMCs, mostly from graft donor cells, sampled 360 days after TCRalphabeta/CD19-depleted stem cell transplant. These receptors all stem from a boy younger than two who had a stem cell transplant for acute myeloid leukemia, so the T cells may come from the graft donor.

This clonotype appeared many times. The chain employs TRBV20-1 and TRBJ1-2, with 9 bases fitting TRBD1. There are 13 residues in the CDR3. Germline CDR1 is DFQATT and CDR2 is SNEGSKA (reference sequence). Germline trimming cut 7 bases from V and 8 bases from J; bases unmatched to any gene: 11. CDR3 loop: CSVPGQGMLGYTF. The CDR3 DNA follows: TGCAGTGTTCCGGGACAGGGAATGTTAGGCTACACCTTC.

This sequence joins TRBV12-3 or TRBV12-4 and TRBJ1-4; D ambiguous. V gave up 8 bases and J gave up 2 bases, with 9 bases separating them. The CDR3 is made up of 13 amino acids. The CDR3 loop reads CASARRTNEKLFF. CDR3 DNA sequence: TGTGCCAGCGCCCGACGGACTAATGAAAAACTGTTTTTT.

This clonotype has a handful of counts. The V and J genes are TRBV29-1 and TRBJ2-5; D remains ambiguous. V was trimmed by 4 bases and J by 5 bases, leaving 14 bases between them. The germline gives CDR1 SQVTM, CDR2 ANQGSEA. This CDR3 has 13 amino acids. The CDR3 spells CSVGHQPGETQYF. Written as DNA, the CDR3 is TGCAGCGTTGGACACCAGCCCGGGGAGACCCAGTACTTC.

This clonotype was observed a few times. This chain joins TRBV20-1 and TRBJ2-1; D is uncertain. The germline V and J ends were trimmed by 3 bases and 8 bases, with 8 bases remaining between them. Germline assignment: CDR1 DFQATT and CDR2 SNEGSKA (reference sequence). This CDR3 region has 11 residues. The chain's CDR3 is CSARPAYEQFF. CDR3 DNA: TGCAGTGCTAGGCCCGCCTATGAGCAGTTCTTC.

J is TRBJ1-3 and V is TRBV20-1; the D is unclear. The germline CDR1 and CDR2 sequences are DFQATT and SNEGSKA (reference sequence). V lost 0 bases and J lost 7, with 13 bases in between. This CDR3 comprises 14 residues. Here the CDR3 reads CSARDRGDRNTIYF. The DNA of the CDR3 is TGCAGTGCTAGAGATCGCGGTGATAGGAACACCATATATTTT.

The table lists this clonotype with many counts. This chain connects TRBV7-8 to TRBJ2-7; 7 nucleotides match TRBD2. The CDR3 loop spans 16 amino acids. Germline CDR1 SGHVS, CDR2 FQNEAQ. Losses at the gene ends were 0 bases for V and 4 bases for J; bases not matched to a gene: 9. This chain's CDR3 is CASSLAWGGEGYEQYF. The CDR3 DNA follows: TGTGCCAGCAGCTTAGCGTGGGGAGGGGAGGGTTACGAGCAGTACTTC.

The chain links TRBV5-1 to TRBJ2-2, with D uncertain. Germline CDR1 and CDR2: SGHRS and YFSETQ. This CDR3 is 14 amino acids long. V was shortened by 1 base and J by 1 base, with 5 bases between the two germline ends. The DNA of the CDR3 is TGCGCCAGCAGCTTGAACGGGAACACCGGGGAGCTGTTTTTT. Translation gives CASSLNGNTGELFF.

The chain combines TRBV20-1 with TRBJ1-5; a possible D gene is TRBD1 (5 bases). Germline V CDR1 and CDR2: DFQATT, SNEGSKA (reference sequence). Trimming took 6 bases from V and 0 from J, leaving 15 bases between them. This CDR3 has 15 residues. The CDR3 loop is CSASTDLYSNQPQHF. In DNA, the CDR3 is TGCAGTGCATCGACAGATCTTTATAGCAATCAGCCCCAGCATTTT.

This clonotype was detected ten times or more. Here the CDR3 DNA reads TGCGCCAGCAGCTCACAGGGGTGGGAGACCCAGTACTTC. The encoded protein is CASSSQGWETQYF. The rearrangement links TRBV4-3 to TRBJ2-5, with 7 bases that match TRBD1. CDR3 length: 13 amino acids. CDR1 LGHNA and CDR2 YSLEER come from the germline V gene. Trimming cost V 5 bases and J 5 bases; bases outside gene matches: 5.

The rearrangement joins TRBV20-1 to TRBJ1-2; D is unresolved. The length of the CDR3 is 13 residues. V lost 2 bases and J 0 bases, leaving 7 bases between the germline ends. Looked up from germline, CDR1 is DFQATT and CDR2 is SNEGSKA (reference sequence). As DNA, the CDR3 is TGCAGTGCTAGATATTCCTCTAACTATGGCTACACCTTC. Protein: CSARYSSNYGYTF.

This clonotype was counted at least ten times. V gene TRBV12-3 or TRBV12-4 combines with J gene TRBJ2-7, with D perhaps matching TRBD1 or TRBD2 (5 bases each). The CDR3 runs 14 residues. V lost 1 base to trimming and J lost 4 bases, with 11 bases between them. CDR3 DNA: TGTGCCAGCAGTTTAGTTGGGGGTCCTTACGAGCAGTACTTC. It encodes CASSLVGGPYEQYF.

The chain joins TRBV28 to TRBJ2-1; 10 bases line up with TRBD1. CDR1 and CDR2 from the germline V gene are MDHEN and SYDVKM. V was pared by 3 bases and J by 7 bases, with 9 bases of the junction left unmatched. The CDR3 is 16 amino acids. CDR3 DNA sequence: TGTGCCAGCAGTTTTGAGGAGACAGGGGGCGGGAATGAGCAGTTCTTC. This encodes CASSFEETGGGNEQFF.

This clonotype was seen only a few times. The chain combines TRBV7-2 with TRBJ1-1, with 8 positions matching TRBD1. Germline CDR1 SGHTA, CDR2 FQGNSA. V lost 4 bases to trimming and J lost 3 bases; unmatched junction nucleotides: 4. This CDR3 contains 14 residues. The CDR3 loop reads CASSWTGKYTEAFF. The DNA for the CDR3 is TGTGCCAGCAGCTGGACAGGGAAGTACACTGAAGCTTTCTTT.

The CDR3 here is CATSRDREGGQETQYF. CDR3 bases: TGTGCCACCAGCAGAGATAGGGAGGGGGGACAAGAGACCCAGTACTTC. The chain recombines TRBV15 with TRBJ2-5; D might be TRBD2 (7 bases). V dropped 0 bases and J dropped 2 bases, with 13 bases sitting between them. The CDR3 is 16 residues long. Germline-derived CDR1 and CDR2 are LNHNV and YYDKDF (reference sequence).

This clonotype was counted a few times. A junction boundary mismatches the germline segment, possibly from a read error. The CDR3 DNA reads as TGTGCCAGCAGAGCCCCGGGACAGGCGATAGACTTC. Amino acid sequence: CASRAPGQAIDF. This chain links TRBV7-9 with TRBJ2-7; TRBD1 agrees at 8 bases. In germline, CDR1 is SEHNR, CDR2 FQNEAQ (reference sequence). CDR3 size: 12 residues. Drawing the rest from reference TRBV7-9 and TRBJ2-7, the complete variable domain is DTGVSQNPRHKITKRGQNVTFRCDPISEHNRLYWYRQTLGQGPEFLTYFQNEAQLEKSRLLSDRFSAERPKGSFSTLEIQRTEQGDSAMYLCASRAPGQAIDFGPGTRLTVT.